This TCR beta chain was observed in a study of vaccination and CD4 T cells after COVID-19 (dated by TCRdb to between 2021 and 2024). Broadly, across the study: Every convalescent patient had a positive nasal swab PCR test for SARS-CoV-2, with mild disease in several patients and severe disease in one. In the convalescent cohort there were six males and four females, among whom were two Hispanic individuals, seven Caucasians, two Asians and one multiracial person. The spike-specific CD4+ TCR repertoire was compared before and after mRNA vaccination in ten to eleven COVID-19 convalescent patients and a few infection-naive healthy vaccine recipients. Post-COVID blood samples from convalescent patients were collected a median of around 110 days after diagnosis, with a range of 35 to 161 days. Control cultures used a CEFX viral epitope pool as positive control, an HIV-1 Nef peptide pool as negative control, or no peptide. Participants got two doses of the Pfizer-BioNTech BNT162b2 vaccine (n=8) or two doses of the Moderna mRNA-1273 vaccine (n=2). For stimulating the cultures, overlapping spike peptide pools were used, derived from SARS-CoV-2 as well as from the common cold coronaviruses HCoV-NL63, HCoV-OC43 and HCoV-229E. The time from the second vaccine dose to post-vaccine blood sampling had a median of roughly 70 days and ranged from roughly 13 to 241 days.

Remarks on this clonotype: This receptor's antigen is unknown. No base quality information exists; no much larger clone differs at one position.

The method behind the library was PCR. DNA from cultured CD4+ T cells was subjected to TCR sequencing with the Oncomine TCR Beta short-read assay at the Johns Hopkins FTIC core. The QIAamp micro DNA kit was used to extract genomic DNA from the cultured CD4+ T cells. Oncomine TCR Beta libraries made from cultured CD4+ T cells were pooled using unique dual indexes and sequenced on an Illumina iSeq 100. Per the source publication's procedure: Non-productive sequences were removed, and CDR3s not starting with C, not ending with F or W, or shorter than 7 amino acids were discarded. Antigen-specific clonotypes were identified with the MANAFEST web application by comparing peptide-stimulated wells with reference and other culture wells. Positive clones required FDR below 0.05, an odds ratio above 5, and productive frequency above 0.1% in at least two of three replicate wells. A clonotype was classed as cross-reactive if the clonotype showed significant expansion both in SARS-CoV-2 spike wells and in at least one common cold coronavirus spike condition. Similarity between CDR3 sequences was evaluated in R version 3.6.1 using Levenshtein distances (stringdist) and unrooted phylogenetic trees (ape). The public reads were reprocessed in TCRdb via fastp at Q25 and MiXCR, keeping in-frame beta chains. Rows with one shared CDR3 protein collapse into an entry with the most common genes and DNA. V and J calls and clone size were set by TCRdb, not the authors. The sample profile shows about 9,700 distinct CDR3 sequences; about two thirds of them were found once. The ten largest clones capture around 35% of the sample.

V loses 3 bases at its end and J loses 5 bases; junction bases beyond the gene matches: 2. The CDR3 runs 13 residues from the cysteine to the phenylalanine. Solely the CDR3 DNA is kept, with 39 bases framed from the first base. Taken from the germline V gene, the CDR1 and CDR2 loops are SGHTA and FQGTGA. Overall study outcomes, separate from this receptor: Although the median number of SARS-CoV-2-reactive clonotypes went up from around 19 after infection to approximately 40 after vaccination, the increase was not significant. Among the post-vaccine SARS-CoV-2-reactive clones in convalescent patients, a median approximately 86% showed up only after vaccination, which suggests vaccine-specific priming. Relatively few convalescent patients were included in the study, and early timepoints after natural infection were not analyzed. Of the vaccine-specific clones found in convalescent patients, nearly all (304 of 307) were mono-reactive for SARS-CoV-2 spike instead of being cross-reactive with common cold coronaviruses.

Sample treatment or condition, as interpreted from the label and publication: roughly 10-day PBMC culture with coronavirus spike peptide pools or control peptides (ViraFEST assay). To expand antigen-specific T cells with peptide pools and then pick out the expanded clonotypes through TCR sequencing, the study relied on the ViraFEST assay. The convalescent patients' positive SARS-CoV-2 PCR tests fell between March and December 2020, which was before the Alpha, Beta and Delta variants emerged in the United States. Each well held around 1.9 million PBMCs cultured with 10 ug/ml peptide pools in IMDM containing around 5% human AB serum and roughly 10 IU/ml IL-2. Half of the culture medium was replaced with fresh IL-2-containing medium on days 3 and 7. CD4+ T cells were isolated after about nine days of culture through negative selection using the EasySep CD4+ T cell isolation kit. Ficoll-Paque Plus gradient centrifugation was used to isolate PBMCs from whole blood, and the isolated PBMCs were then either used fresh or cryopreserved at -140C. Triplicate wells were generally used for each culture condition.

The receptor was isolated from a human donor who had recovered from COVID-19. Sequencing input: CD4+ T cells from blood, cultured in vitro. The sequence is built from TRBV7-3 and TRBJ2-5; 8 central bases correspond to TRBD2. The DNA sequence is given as TGTGCCAGCAGCTTTCGGGGGGGGGAGACCCAGTACTTC. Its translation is CASSFRGGETQYF.